The sequence of this T cell receptor beta chain was determined in a study of human T cells and chemical hapten exposure. Turning to the study itself: All patients underwent weekly scalp dosing with diphenylcyclopropenone for the full approximately 25-week study. Study-wide findings and caveats: With regard to DPC sensitization, TCRs above 1 in 1000 frequency did not change.

This clonotype was found a few times. Its target is not known. Time point: pre-sensitization, week 0. Treatment in this sample: therapeutic diphenylcyclopropenone sensitization with weekly scalp DPC. People who gave samples had alopecia, were 18 to 70 years old, and were suitable for DPC. Within the library, unique molecular identifiers were attached to each individual cDNA molecule. TCRdb re-called the RACE reads through MiXCR, storing one row per CDR3 protein. The sample has about 180,000 distinct CDR3 sequences; 25% to 35% are singletons. This specimen consisted of whole blood, obtained in connection with sensitization to the hapten diphenylcyclopropenone (DPC). This TCR was sampled from a woman in her 30s with alopecia areata. Some clones in this sample may be carry-over from other donors' samples.

The CDR3 sequence is CASSLATGTSGGWAQYF. Written as DNA, the CDR3 is TGTGCCAGCAGCTTAGCAACCGGGACTAGCGGGGGGTGGGCGCAGTATTTT. The V gene is TRBV7-2, the J gene TRBJ2-3, with 15 bases that match TRBD2. V dropped 0 bases and J dropped 10; count of bases not matched to a gene: 8. Germline loops: CDR1 SGHTA, CDR2 FQGNSA. The CDR3 extends over 17 amino acids.